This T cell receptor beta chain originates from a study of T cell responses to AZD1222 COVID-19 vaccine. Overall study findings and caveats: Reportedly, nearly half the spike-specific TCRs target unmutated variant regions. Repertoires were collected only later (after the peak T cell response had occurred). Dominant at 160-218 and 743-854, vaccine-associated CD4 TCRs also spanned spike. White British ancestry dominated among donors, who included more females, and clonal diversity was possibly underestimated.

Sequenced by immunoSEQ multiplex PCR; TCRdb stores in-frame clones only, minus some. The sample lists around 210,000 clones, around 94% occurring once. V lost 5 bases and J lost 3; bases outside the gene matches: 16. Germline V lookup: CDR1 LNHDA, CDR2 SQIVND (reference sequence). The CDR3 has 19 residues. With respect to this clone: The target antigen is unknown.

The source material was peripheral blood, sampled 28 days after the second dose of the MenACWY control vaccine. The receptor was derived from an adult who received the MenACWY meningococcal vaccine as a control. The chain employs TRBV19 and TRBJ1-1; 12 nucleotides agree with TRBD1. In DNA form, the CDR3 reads TGTGCCAGTAGTTTTTCCCTTCCGGGACAGGGGGCAGGAGACACTGAAGCTTTCTTT. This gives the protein CASSFSLPGQGAGDTEAFF.